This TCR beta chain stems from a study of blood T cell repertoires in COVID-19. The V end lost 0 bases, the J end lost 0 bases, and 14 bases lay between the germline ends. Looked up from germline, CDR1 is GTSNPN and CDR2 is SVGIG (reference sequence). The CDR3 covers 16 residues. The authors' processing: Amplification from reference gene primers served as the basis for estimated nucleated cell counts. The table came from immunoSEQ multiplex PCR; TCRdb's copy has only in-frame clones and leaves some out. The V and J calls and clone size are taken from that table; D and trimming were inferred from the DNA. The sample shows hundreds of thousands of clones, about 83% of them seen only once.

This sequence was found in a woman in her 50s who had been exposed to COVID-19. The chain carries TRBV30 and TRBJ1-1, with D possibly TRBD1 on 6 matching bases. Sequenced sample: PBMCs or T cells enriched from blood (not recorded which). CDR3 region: CAWSVTPRGLNTEAFF. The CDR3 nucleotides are TGTGCCTGGAGTGTAACCCCGCGGGGGCTGAACACTGAAGCTTTCTTT.